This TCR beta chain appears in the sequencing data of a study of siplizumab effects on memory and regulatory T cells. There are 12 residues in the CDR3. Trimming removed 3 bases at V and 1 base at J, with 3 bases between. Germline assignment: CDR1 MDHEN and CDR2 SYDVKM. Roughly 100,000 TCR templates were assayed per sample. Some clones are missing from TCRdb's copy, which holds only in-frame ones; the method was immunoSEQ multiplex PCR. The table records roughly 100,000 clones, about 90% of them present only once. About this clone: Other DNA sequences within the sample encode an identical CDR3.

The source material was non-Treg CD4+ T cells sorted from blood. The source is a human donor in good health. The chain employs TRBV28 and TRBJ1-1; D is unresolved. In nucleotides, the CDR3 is TGTGCCAGCAGTTTCTCGAACACTGAAGCTTTCTTT. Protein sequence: CASSFSNTEAFF.